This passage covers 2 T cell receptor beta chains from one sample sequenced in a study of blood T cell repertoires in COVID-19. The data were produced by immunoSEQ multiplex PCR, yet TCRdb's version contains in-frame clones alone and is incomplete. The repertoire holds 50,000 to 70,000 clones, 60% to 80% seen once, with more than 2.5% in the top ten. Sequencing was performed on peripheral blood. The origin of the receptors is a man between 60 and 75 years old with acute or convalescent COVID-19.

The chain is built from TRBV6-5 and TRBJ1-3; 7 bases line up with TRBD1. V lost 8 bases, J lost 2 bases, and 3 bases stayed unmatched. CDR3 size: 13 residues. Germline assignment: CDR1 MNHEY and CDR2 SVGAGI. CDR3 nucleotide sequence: TGTGCCAGCGGGACAGCCCCTGGAAACACCATATATTTT. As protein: CASGTAPGNTIYF.

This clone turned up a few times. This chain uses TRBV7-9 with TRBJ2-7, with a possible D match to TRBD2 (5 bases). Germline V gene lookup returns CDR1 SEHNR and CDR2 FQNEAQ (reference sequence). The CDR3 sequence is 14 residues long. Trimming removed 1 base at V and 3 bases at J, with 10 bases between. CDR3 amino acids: CASSLGTGFYEQYF. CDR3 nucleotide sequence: TGTGCCAGCAGCTTAGGAACGGGGTTCTACGAGCAGTACTTC.